This T cell receptor (beta chain) was obtained from a study of blood T cell repertoires in COVID-19. Study details: The origin of the acute and convalescent COVID-19 samples was the United States, Italy and Spain. T cells, B-cell-depleted T cells, or PBMCs provided the cDNA or gDNA that served as material.

Deletions cut 2 bases from V and 4 bases from J, with 4 bases between. The CDR3 runs to 12 residues. Germline CDR1 KGHDR, CDR2 SFDVKD. The authors' processing: Reference gene primer amplification in the assay estimated nucleated cell counts. Assay: immunoSEQ multiplex PCR; the TCRdb copy retains only in-frame clones and omits some. That table gives V, J and clone size, and the DNA gave D and trimming. The sample holds 270,000 or so clones, roughly 87% seen once. This sequence originates from a woman aged 40 to 50 who had recovered from COVID-19. The chain joins TRBV24-1 to TRBJ1-2; D ambiguous. The specimen was peripheral blood. For the CDR3, the DNA is TGTGCCACCAGTGATTACAGCTATGGCTACACCTTC. Its protein is CATSDYSYGYTF.